The 21 T cell receptor beta chains presented below share a single source sample, sequenced in a study of OX40 agonist ivuxolimab in advanced cancers. This table comes from immunoSEQ multiplex PCR, and its TCRdb copy is limited to in-frame clones, with some not included. The sample includes around 60,000 clones, approximately 85% of them seen just once. The specimen was CD4+ or CD8+ T cells sorted from blood, collected in a trial of the OX40 agonist ivuxolimab. Receptors were obtained from an adult with an advanced solid tumor such as melanoma, head and neck, liver or kidney cancer.

The J gene is TRBJ2-7, the V gene TRBV6-1, with D perhaps TRBD1 (6 bases). Germline V CDR1 and CDR2: MNHNS, SASEGT. CDR3 length equals 13 residues. V was pared by 5 bases and J by 7 bases, with 15 bases between. CDR3 in amino acids: CASSPLTGLEQYF. The CDR3 DNA reads as TGTGCCAGCAGTCCCCTGACAGGTTTGGAGCAGTACTTC.

The chain has TRBV7-3 and TRBJ2-3; D remains ambiguous. The CDR3 covers 14 residues. The germline V gene has CDR1 SGHTA and CDR2 FQGTGA. V shed 1 base and J shed 0 bases, with 5 bases lying between them. The CDR3 sequence: CASSLMVSTDTQYF. The CDR3 coding sequence is TGTGCCAGCAGCTTAATGGTTAGCACAGATACGCAGTATTTT. Supplemented by reference TRBV7-3 and TRBJ2-3, the full variable domain reads GAGVSQTPSNKVTEKGKYVELRCDPISGHTALYWYRQSLGQGPEFLIYFQGTGAADDSGLPNDRFFAVRPEGSVSTLKIQRTERGDSAVYLCASSLMVSTDTQYFGPGTRLTVL.

The rearrangement links TRBV7-3 to TRBJ2-1; TRBD2 agrees at 8 bases. The CDR3 has 14 residues. J gave up 9 bases and V 4 bases, and 8 bases lay outside the gene matches. CDR1 and CDR2 (germline): SGHTA, FQGTGA. This CDR3 reads CASSSGGASVEQFF. As DNA, the CDR3 is TGTGCCAGCAGCTCCGGGGGGGCCTCGGTTGAGCAGTTCTTC.

This clone was observed once. The genes are TRBV4-1 and TRBJ2-3, with 13 bases aligning to TRBD2. This CDR3 has 18 amino acids. Germline CDR1 is MGHRA and CDR2 is YSYEKL. V shed 1 base and J 0 bases; nucleotides not matched to a gene: 4. The CDR3 DNA reads TGCGCCAGCAGCCAAGGGACTAGCGGGGGTCCTAGCACAGATACGCAGTATTTT. Translating gives CASSQGTSGGPSTDTQYF.

The J gene is TRBJ1-1, the V gene TRBV19; D may be TRBD1 (6 bases). There are 16 residues in the CDR3. Trimming shortened V by 3 bases and J by 1 base, and 15 bases separated the two germline ends. Germline V gene data show CDR1 as LNHDA and CDR2 as SQIVND (reference sequence). The CDR3 here is CASSMGGGLKNTEAFF. The CDR3 DNA reads as TGTGCCAGTAGTATGGGGGGGGGCCTTAAGAACACTGAAGCTTTCTTT.

The V gene is TRBV4-2, the J gene TRBJ2-4; 8 bases agree with TRBD1. The CDR3 is 17 residues long. Looked up from germline, CDR1 is LGHNA and CDR2 is YNFKEQ. Trimming took 4 bases from V and 2 from J; bases not matched to a gene: 10. CDR3 sequence (DNA): TGTGCCAGCAGCCTAACGACAGGGGCAGGAACCAAAAACATTCAGTACTTC. As protein: CASSLTTGAGTKNIQYF.

The V gene is TRBV18, the J gene TRBJ2-7; D call uncertain. Trimming pared 3 bases from V and 3 bases from J, leaving 9 bases between. The germline CDR1 and CDR2 sequences are KGHSH and LQKENI. This CDR3 contains 13 residues. CDR3 nucleotides: TGTGCCAGCTCACCTGGACGAAGCTACGAGCAGTACTTC. It yields the protein CASSPGRSYEQYF.

The chain combines TRBV11-1 with TRBJ2-7; D not resolved. The CDR3 loop spans 12 amino acids. V was shortened by 4 bases and J by 0 bases, with 4 bases between the two germline ends. The germline V gene encodes CDR1 SGHAT and CDR2 FQDESV (reference sequence). The CDR3 spells CASSYSSYEQYF. The CDR3 DNA follows: TGTGCCAGCAGCTACAGCTCCTACGAGCAGTACTTC.

The V and J genes are TRBV28 and TRBJ1-5; D not certain. In germline, CDR1 is MDHEN, CDR2 SYDVKM. V was trimmed by 6 bases and J by 9 bases, leaving 9 bases between them. The CDR3 consists of 11 residues. In DNA form, the CDR3 reads TGTGCCAGCAGGTCCGGCCTGCCCCAGCATTTT. This sequence encodes CASRSGLPQHF.

This chain connects TRBV28 to TRBJ2-3; weak D call: TRBD2 (6 bases). Deletions cut 4 bases from V and 5 bases from J, with 19 bases between. Germline-derived CDR1 and CDR2 are MDHEN and SYDVKM. This CDR3 has 16 amino acids. This CDR3 is CASSWGEVHNQDTQYF. The CDR3 DNA reads TGTGCCAGCAGTTGGGGGGAGGTCCACAATCAAGATACGCAGTATTTT.

The chain is built from TRBV30 and TRBJ1-4; 8 bases fit TRBD1. Germline CDR1 and CDR2: GTSNPN and SVGIG (reference sequence). J gave up 7 bases and V 2 bases, and 6 bases lay outside the gene matches. This CDR3 has 14 amino acids. This chain's CDR3 is CAWSKDRAGEKLFF. CDR3 DNA sequence: TGTGCCTGGAGTAAGGACAGGGCCGGTGAAAAACTGTTTTTT.

The gene calls are TRBV2 and TRBJ2-1, with 12 bases aligning to TRBD2. Germline CDR1 reads SNHLY; CDR2 reads FYNNEI. The V gene end was trimmed by 8 bases and the J gene end by 6 bases; junction bases not matched to a gene: 11. This CDR3 region has 16 residues. Written as DNA, the CDR3 is TGTGCCAGCCTAGGGCTAGCGGGGGGGCAGGGCAATGAGCAGTTCTTC. Translated: CASLGLAGGQGNEQFF.

This clone was detected only a few times. The V call is TRBV12-5, the J call TRBJ2-7, with 10 bases that match TRBD1. In germline, CDR1 is LGHNT, CDR2 FRNRAP. The CDR3 covers 16 residues. The trim removed 1 base at V and 3 bases at J, leaving 6 bases unmatched. CDR3 sequence reads: CASGLDSGTGDYEQYF. The CDR3 DNA is TGTGCTAGTGGTTTGGACTCCGGGACAGGGGACTACGAGCAGTACTTC.

The chain links TRBV5-1 to TRBJ2-3; D remains ambiguous. CDR1 is SGHRS, CDR2 YFSETQ, per germline. The germline V and J ends were trimmed by 0 bases and 4 bases, with 12 bases remaining between them. The length of the CDR3 is 15 residues. The CDR3 spells CASSLENRQADTQYF. For the CDR3, the DNA is TGCGCCAGCAGCTTGGAAAATCGCCAGGCAGATACGCAGTATTTT.

The chain links TRBV29-1 to TRBJ2-1; 11 bases are shared with TRBD2. Germline lookup yields CDR1 SQVTM and CDR2 ANQGSEA. The CDR3 spans 17 residues. Trimming at V came to 3 bases and at J to 7 bases, leaving 14 bases not matched to a gene. The CDR3 protein is CSVDGVRGLAEINEQFF. CDR3 nucleotide sequence: TGCAGCGTTGACGGGGTACGGGGACTAGCGGAGATTAATGAGCAGTTCTTC.

The V and J genes are TRBV13 and TRBJ1-4; 7 bases match TRBD1. The length of the CDR3 is 14 residues. The trim removed 5 bases at V and 8 bases at J, leaving 8 bases unmatched. Germline V gene sequence: CDR1 PRHDT, CDR2 FYEKMQ (reference sequence). The DNA for the CDR3 is TGTGCCAGCAGCCTCCGGACAGGAGGGGAAAAACTGTTTTTT. Amino acid sequence: CASSLRTGGEKLFF.

This chain links TRBV5-4 with TRBJ1-2; a weak D match, TRBD1 (5 bases). Germline CDR1 SGHNT, CDR2 YYREEE (reference sequence). Deletions cut 3 bases from V and 4 bases from J, with 13 bases between. This CDR3 is built from 14 residues. This CDR3 reads CASSSTRDFYGYTF. The CDR3 DNA follows: TGTGCCAGCAGCTCCACCCGGGACTTCTATGGCTACACCTTC.

The rearrangement uses TRBV18 and TRBJ1-4; no firm D call. V gave up 1 base and J gave up 6 bases, with 12 bases separating them. Germline CDR1 is KGHSH and CDR2 is LQKENI. The CDR3 is made up of 15 amino acids. The DNA for the CDR3 is TGTGCCAGCTCACCACGAGGCCAGATTGATGAAAAACTGTTTTTT. Amino acids: CASSPRGQIDEKLFF.

This clone has only one observation. The genes are TRBV7-2 and TRBJ1-2; D is ambiguous. Per the germline V gene, CDR1 is SGHTA and CDR2 is FQGNSA. The CDR3 has 14 residues. Between the trimmed V and J ends, which lost 4 bases and 0 bases, there was a span of 9 bases. The CDR3 loop reads CASSSLRANYGYTF. In DNA, the CDR3 is TGTGCCAGCAGCTCGCTAAGAGCTAACTATGGCTACACCTTC.

This clone was seen only once. The V gene is TRBV28, the J gene TRBJ1-5; D gene unclear. The CDR3 contains 14 residues. Germline lookup yields CDR1 MDHEN and CDR2 SYDVKM. Trimming removed 4 bases from V and 6 bases from J, with 13 bases in between. The CDR3 protein is CASSSGPWGQPQHF. DNA for the CDR3: TGTGCCAGCAGTTCCGGGCCCTGGGGTCAGCCCCAGCATTTT.

This clone was recorded only once. The V call is TRBV5-1, the J call TRBJ2-7; D possibly matches TRBD1 or TRBD2 (7 bases each). V was shortened by 3 bases and J by 1 base, with 14 bases between the two germline ends. The CDR3 contains 15 residues. Germline V gene data show CDR1 as SGHRS and CDR2 as YFSETQ. CDR3 protein: CASSSSGGVSYEQYF. DNA of the CDR3: TGCGCCAGCAGCTCCTCAGGGGGGGTGTCCTACGAGCAGTACTTC.